The T cell receptor (beta chain) described here comes from a study of blood T cell repertoires in COVID-19. Across the whole study: PBMCs, B-cell-depleted T cells, or T cells were the source of the cDNA or gDNA that made up the material.

The Seattle patients, enrolled during active infection, were followed longitudinally. Germline V CDR1 and CDR2: SGHTS, YDEGEE. The J segment lost 3 bases and the V segment lost 2 bases, leaving 1 base of the junction unmatched. The CDR3 has 15 amino acids. The repertoire was sequenced with immunoSEQ multiplex PCR; TCRdb's copy has only in-frame clones and lacks some. The sample contains tens of thousands of clones, 81% of which appear only once. Sequencing input: peripheral blood. The receptor comes from a man older than 75 with COVID-19, enrolled during active disease. The chain employs TRBV5-8 and TRBJ2-1; 11 nucleotides align to TRBD2. The CDR3 loop is CASSFGTSGYNEQFF. CDR3 coding DNA: TGTGCCAGCAGCTTCGGGACTAGCGGCTACAATGAGCAGTTCTTC.